This TCR beta chain was captured by sequencing in a study of blood T cells in healthy people across ages. Overall study results and limits: Naive T cell percentage by flow cytometry tracked strongly with beta diversity.

On this clonotype: Its antigen remains unidentified.

Germline V CDR1 and CDR2: SGHVS, FQNEAQ. The CDR3 extends over 14 amino acids. Next came a second PCR, run for about 6 to 12 cycles, which used a sample-barcoded 5' primer along with a J-beta primer mix. TCRdb redid the calling of the 5' RACE reads with MiXCR, one entry per CDR3 protein. Seen here are about 640,000 distinct CDR3 sequences, roughly 53% observed once, and the top ten hold 30% to 40%. The sequence derives from a man aged 60 to 75 in good health. The chain uses TRBV7-8 and TRBJ2-4, with a weak D call TRBD2 (5 bases). TRBJ2-7 explains the end of the DNA better; the J call may be wrong. The sample comprised blood. CDR3 DNA sequence: TGTGCCAGCAGCGGCCGGACTGGGTTCTACGAGCAGTACTTC. Translation gives CASSGRTGFYEQYF.